This T cell receptor beta chain comes out of a study of cytomegalovirus exposure and HLA in healthy donors (dated 2017 in TCRdb). Background on the whole study: In an earlier analysis of around 540 of the donors, around 290 Gb of sequence data and about 110 million unique TCR beta sequences from roughly 200 million T cells were reported. Approximately 310 gigabases of sequencing data and about 92 million unique TCR sequences made up an early release that covered approximately 650 HLA-typed donors. Of the approximately 400 genotyped donors, approximately 83% fell in the genetic ancestry cluster associated with self-reported Caucasian donors. The study aimed to test whether cataloging public T cell receptors could reveal signatures of past pathogen exposure. The T cell repertoires of roughly 660 subjects were profiled by immunosequencing and related to cytomegalovirus serostatus. Besides the first cohort of roughly 700 subjects, a separate validation cohort made up of roughly 130 different subjects was used. High-throughput TCR immunosequencing, statistical association of individual TCRs with disease status, and machine learning were combined to predict cytomegalovirus infection status. To study patterns of TCR occurrence, a later analysis re-analyzed previously published TCR beta repertoires from around 660 donors and added high-resolution HLA genotyping. In the later analysis, no new phenotypic data were used to find candidate immune exposures; instead, reliance was placed on TCR beta sequences and their occurrence across donors. An earlier analysis of more than 450 of the donors used high-throughput TCR beta sequencing to judge whether each TCR beta V gene segment behaved as functional or pseudogenic. Donor age, sex, ethnicity and CMV serostatus were collected together with the repertoire data. Genome-wide SNP genotypes for about 65% of the 666 donors were used in a later genetic analysis, which treated that subset as a discovery cohort. Every repertoire in the discovery cohort had been generated on one and the same sequencing platform. HLA typing covered class I and class II loci at four-digit resolution. Typing coverage varied by locus: roughly 629-640 donors for A, B, C, DRB1 and DQB1; around 560 for DQA1; around 610 for DPA1; 450 to 480 for DPB1. Several DR-DQ haplotypes were handled as single units for association and clustering because linkage in the cohort was strong. Among around 400 genotyped donors of the cohort, an average of approximately 230,000 unique TCR beta nucleotide sequences were sequenced per donor, roughly 18% of them non-productive.

Study-wide findings and limitations: In a later analysis, HLA-associated TCR beta chains showed more clonal expansion and lower generation probabilities than non-associated chains that were equally common. In vitro tests confirmed that a few of the cytomegalovirus-associated TCR beta chains recognize cytomegalovirus antigens. Correlated functional status among segregating V segments might reflect linkage disequilibrium, but an unknown experimental factor could not be ruled out. Some IMGT-functional V segments, including TRBV6-2 and TRBV6-3, could not be told apart with the 87-base-pair reads, so those segments were excluded. A later analysis found that most CMV-associated TCR beta chains appeared HLA-restricted, with HLA associations seemingly driven largely by CMV exposure. In a later analysis, 15,000 to 20,000 TCR beta sequences were associated with specific HLA alleles at a false discovery rate of 0.05. In a later genetic analysis, fewer N-insertions in productive TCRs were reported among donors in an Asian-associated ancestry cluster than the roughly 640-donor mean. According to the authors, the approach could potentially be generalized to other disease states and immunological phenotypes. A further reported finding was that TCR beta sequences accurately predicted the HLA-A and HLA-B alleles for most subjects in the first cohort. An association between a missense DCLRE1C variant and V-gene and J-gene trimming of TCR beta chains was found in a later genetic analysis and replicated in an independent cohort. A total of 150 to 200 TCR beta chains were listed by the study as associated with cytomegalovirus. The only immune exposure information available for the cohort was CMV serostatus. Only TCR beta chains were sequenced in this cohort, and the absence of alpha or paired-chain data limited detectable features. A cluster of highly shared sequence variants was judged likely to represent a technical artifact of the sequencing pipeline. An earlier analysis of approximately 540 of the donors showed that most TCR beta V segments appeared in productive rearrangements either about 87% or about 30% of the time, which broadly matched IMGT annotations. Fewer than 20 rarely observed V segments, including chromosome 9 orphons, were excluded from the earlier analysis of approximately 600 of the donors because counts were too low. When HLA alleles, especially DR and DQ, strongly co-occurred, TCR associations were difficult to assign to individual alleles. A later analysis reported that several top co-occurrence clusters appeared linked to parvovirus B19, influenza, CMV and Epstein-Barr virus. Cytomegalovirus status was reported to be diagnosed by the classifier with high specificity and sensitivity in both the original and validation cohorts. Because some donors lacked HLA typing at each locus, the association tests relied only on the typed subset. Presence/absence analyses assumed roughly uniform sequencing depth across donors, an assumption that may not hold. A later analysis found that TCR association rates varied across HLA loci, with DRB1 alleles showing the most associated TCRs and HLA-C alleles the fewest. While some public TCRs were present in many individuals, most TCR sequences turned up only very rarely across donors.

The cohort comprised several hundred healthy bone marrow donors. Cohort members were all nominally healthy when sampled, although unrecorded immune exposures were likely present. The donor was CMV seronegative and was included in the group of 352 seronegative cohort members. Every donor gave a peripheral blood sample, and the peripheral blood mononuclear cells from that sample were used for TCR beta sequencing. Genomic DNA was extracted from the blood cell samples with the Qiagen DNeasy Blood Extraction Kit. Concerning this clone itself: No cognate antigen has been identified for it. Qualities for individual bases were not recorded, and no much larger clone is one base off.

To prepare the library, the immunoSEQ multiplex PCR assay was applied. For the multiplex PCR, a mixture combining 60 forward primers for TCR Vbeta segments and 13 reverse primers for TCR Jbeta segments was used. The CDR3 region of rearranged TCR beta genes was amplified from genomic DNA by a multiplex PCR assay. On the Illumina HiSeq System, the amplified TCR beta libraries were sequenced as 87-base-pair reads. From the authors' description of their analysis: A later analysis counted approximately 84 million unique TCR beta chains across the 550 to 700 repertoires, and some 11 million of these chains were shared by at least two donors. Raw reads were error-corrected and collapsed into unique sequences with a nearest-neighbor algorithm that merged closely related sequences to remove PCR and sequencing errors. Alignment of CDR3 sequences to IMGT reference sequences was used to assign V, D and J gene segments. For a sequence to be retained, a match of at least six nucleotides was required to both a V gene segment and a J gene segment. Rearrangements were called productive when the CDR3 lacked stop codons and stayed in frame with V and J; all others were non-productive. CDR3 was defined according to IMGT convention as the region running from the second conserved V-encoded cysteine to the conserved J-encoded phenylalanine. The earlier analysis of some 600 of the donors excluded sequences that lacked an unambiguous match to a single V gene segment. In an earlier analysis of 587 of the donors, a V segment was called functional when productive rearrangements were above 56.7%, and segregating when the standard deviation between donors exceeded 5%. A statistical classification framework was developed to diagnose cytomegalovirus status using the catalog of TCR beta chain sequences. In a later analysis, V and J genes were assigned by comparing TCR nucleotide sequences against IMGT/GENE-DB human TR gene sequences. A later analysis assigned CDR3 sequences and most-parsimonious VDJ recombination scenarios with the TCRdist pipeline. In a later analysis, every TCR beta chain was defined by the combination of its CDR3 amino acid sequence and its V-gene family, and reads without a unique V-gene family were dropped. In a later analysis, 550 to 650 highly shared, low-generation-probability nucleotide sequences were removed to address suspected cross-contamination and a sequencing artifact. In a later analysis, a clonal expansion index for each public chain was calculated from normalized within-repertoire ranks of inferred template counts. Generation probabilities in a later analysis came from a VDJ recombination model fitted to out-of-frame rearrangements, and those results were checked against IGoR. Hypergeometric tests were used in a later analysis to score TCR-TCR, TCR-HLA and TCR-CMV co-occurrence, with a repertoire-size bias correction applied to the TCR pairs. To estimate false discovery rates, a later analysis permuted the HLA or CMV assignments 20 times. In a later analysis, co-occurring TCRs were grouped using DBSCAN, and TCRdist sequence similarity was added for clustering within HLA-allele-positive subsets. For co-occurrence clustering, repertoires with fewer than 30,000 or more than 120,000 public chains were excluded, along with roughly 5 repertoires with anomalous nucleotide sharing. As stored in TCRdb, this immuneACCESS dataset retains in-frame rearrangements with V and J assigned. A fraction of the clones does not appear; measured against another copy, unresolved V genes explain less than half of the discrepancy, and the remainder lacks a known reason. D and trimming were read from the DNA, whereas the V and J calls and clone size are those reported in that table. Counted in this sample were roughly 140,000 clones; less than 10% of them appeared once. In total, the top ten clones hold about 2% of the sample.

There are 15 amino acids in the CDR3, from cysteine to phenylalanine inclusive. Of the read, only the CDR3 DNA is kept; its 45 bases are in frame from base 1. The V end loses 5 bases and the J end loses 3 bases, and a stretch of 14 bases separates them. According to the germline V gene, CDR1 reads SGHTA and CDR2 reads FQGNSA. This receptor was obtained from a male donor in good health and CMV-seronegative. The chain is encoded by TRBV7-2 joined to TRBJ1-5, with a weak D call of TRBD1 (5 bases match). Sequenced material: PBMCs. The DNA sequence follows: TGTGCCAGCAGCACGACGGGGGACGTCAATCAGCCCCAGCATTTT. It translates to CASSTTGDVNQPQHF.